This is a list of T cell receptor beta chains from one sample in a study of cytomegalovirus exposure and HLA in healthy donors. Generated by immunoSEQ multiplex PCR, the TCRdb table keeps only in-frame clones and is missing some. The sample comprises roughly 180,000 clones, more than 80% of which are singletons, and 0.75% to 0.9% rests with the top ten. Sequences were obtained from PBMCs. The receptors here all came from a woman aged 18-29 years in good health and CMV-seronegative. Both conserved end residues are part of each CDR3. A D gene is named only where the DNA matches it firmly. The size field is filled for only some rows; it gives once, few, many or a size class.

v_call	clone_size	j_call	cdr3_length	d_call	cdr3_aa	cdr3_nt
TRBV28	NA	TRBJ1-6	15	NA	CAARPGALYNSPLHF	TGTGCCGCCAGACCTGGGGCCCTTTATAATTCACCCCTCCACTTT
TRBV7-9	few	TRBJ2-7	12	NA	CASSFGAVEQYF	TGTGCCAGCAGCTTTGGAGCGGTCGAGCAGTACTTC
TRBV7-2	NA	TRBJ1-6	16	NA	CASSLARQVKNSPLHF	TGTGCCAGCAGCTTAGCCAGACAGGTGAAGAATTCACCCCTCCACTTT
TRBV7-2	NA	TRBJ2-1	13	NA	CASSLLGNNEQFF	TGTGCCAGCAGCTTATTGGGCAACAATGAGCAGTTCTTC
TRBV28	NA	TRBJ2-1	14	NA	CASSFTLSGYEQFF	TGTGCCAGCAGTTTTACATTGAGCGGCTATGAGCAGTTCTTC
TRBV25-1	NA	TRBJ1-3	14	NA	CASSTGNSGNTIYF	TGTGCCAGCAGCACAGGAAACTCTGGAAACACCATATATTTT
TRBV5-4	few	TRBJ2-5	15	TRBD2	CASSPYGEGLETQYF	TGTGCCAGCAGCCCATACGGGGAGGGCTTGGAGACCCAGTACTTC
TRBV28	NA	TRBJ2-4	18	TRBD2	CASSFFSGRKVSKNIQYF	TGTGCCAGCAGTTTTTTTAGCGGGAGGAAAGTGAGCAAAAACATTCAGTACTTC
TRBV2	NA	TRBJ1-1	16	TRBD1	CASSYYRGGKNTEAFF	TGTGCCAGCAGTTACTACAGGGGTGGGAAGAACACTGAAGCTTTCTTT
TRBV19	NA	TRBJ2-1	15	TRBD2	CASSRGTSGYNEQFF	TGTGCCAGTAGTCGGGGGACTAGCGGATACAATGAGCAGTTCTTC
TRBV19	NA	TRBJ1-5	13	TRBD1	CASSTDRVLPQHF	TGTGCCAGTAGTACCGACAGGGTTCTGCCCCAGCATTTT
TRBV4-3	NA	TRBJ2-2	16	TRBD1	CASSHGRDREAGELFF	TGCGCCAGCAGCCACGGTAGGGACAGGGAGGCCGGGGAGCTGTTTTTT
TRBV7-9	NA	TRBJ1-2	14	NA	CASSSSHPNCGYTF	TGTGCCAGCAGCTCCTCCCACCCTAACTGTGGCTACACCTTC
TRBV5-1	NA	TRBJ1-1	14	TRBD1	CASSPPTGAPEAFF	TGCGCCAGCAGCCCGCCAACAGGGGCCCCTGAAGCTTTCTTT
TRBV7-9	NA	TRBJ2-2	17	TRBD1	CASSLVKRGRDTGELFF	TGTGCCAGCAGCTTAGTAAAGAGGGGGCGAGACACCGGGGAGCTGTTTTTT
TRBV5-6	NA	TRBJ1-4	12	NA	CASSLNAEKLFF	TGTGCCAGCAGCTTGAACGCCGAGAAACTGTTTTTT
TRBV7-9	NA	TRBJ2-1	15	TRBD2	CASSGGTSGYNEQFF	TGTGCCAGCAGTGGGGGGACTAGCGGTTACAATGAGCAGTTCTTC
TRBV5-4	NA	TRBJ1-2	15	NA	CASSFRSQGNYGYTF	TGTGCCAGCAGCTTTAGATCCCAGGGGAACTATGGCTACACCTTC
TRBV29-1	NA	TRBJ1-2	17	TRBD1	CSVGGTGGAVWNYGYTF	TGCAGCGTTGGGGGGACAGGGGGCGCGGTCTGGAACTATGGCTACACCTTC
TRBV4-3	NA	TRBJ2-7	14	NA	CASSPVPTGAEQYF	TGCGCCAGCAGCCCCGTTCCGACAGGAGCCGAGCAGTACTTC
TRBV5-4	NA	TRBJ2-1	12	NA	CASSLEGGEQFF	TGTGCCAGCAGCTTGGAGGGAGGTGAGCAGTTCTTC
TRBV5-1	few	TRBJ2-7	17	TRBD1	CASSLGRQGIRSVEQYF	TGCGCCAGCAGCTTGGGCCGACAGGGTATTCGATCAGTCGAGCAGTACTTC
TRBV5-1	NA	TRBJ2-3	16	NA	CASSWREPPSTDTQYF	TGCGCCAGCAGCTGGAGGGAACCGCCTAGCACAGATACGCAGTATTTT
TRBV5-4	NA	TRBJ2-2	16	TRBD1	CASSSGGQGVPGELFF	TGTGCCAGCAGCTCGGGGGGACAGGGGGTCCCCGGGGAGCTGTTTTTT
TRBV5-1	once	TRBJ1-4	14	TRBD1	CASSLGGGEKKLFF	TGCGCCAGCAGCTTGGGAGGGGGCGAGAAAAAACTGTTTTTT
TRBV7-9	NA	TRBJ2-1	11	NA	CASSLLLEQFF	TGTGCCAGCAGCTTATTACTAGAGCAGTTCTTC
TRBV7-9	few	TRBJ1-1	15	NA	CASSLGQEINTEAFF	TGTGCCAGCAGCTTAGGACAGGAAATCAACACTGAAGCTTTCTTT
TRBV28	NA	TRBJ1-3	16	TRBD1	CASSFTQHRGVNTIYF	TGTGCCAGCAGTTTCACACAACACAGGGGAGTAAACACCATATATTTT
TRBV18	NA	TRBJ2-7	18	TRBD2	CASTGPAGVSSGTHEQYF	TGTGCCAGCACAGGCCCAGCGGGAGTGAGTTCAGGTACCCACGAGCAGTACTTC
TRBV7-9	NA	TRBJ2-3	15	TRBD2	CASSTLAGGTDTQYF	TGTGCCAGCAGCACACTAGCGGGAGGGACAGATACGCAGTATTTT
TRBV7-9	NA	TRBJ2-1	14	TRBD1	CASSLTGVGNEQFF	TGTGCCAGCAGCTTGACAGGGGTGGGCAATGAGCAGTTCTTC
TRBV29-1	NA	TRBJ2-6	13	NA	CSVVYSGANVLTF	TGCAGCGTTGTATACTCTGGGGCCAACGTCCTGACTTTC
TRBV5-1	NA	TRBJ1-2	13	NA	CASSLWGGSRESF	TGCGCCAGCAGCTTGTGGGGGGGGTCTAGAGAATCCTTC